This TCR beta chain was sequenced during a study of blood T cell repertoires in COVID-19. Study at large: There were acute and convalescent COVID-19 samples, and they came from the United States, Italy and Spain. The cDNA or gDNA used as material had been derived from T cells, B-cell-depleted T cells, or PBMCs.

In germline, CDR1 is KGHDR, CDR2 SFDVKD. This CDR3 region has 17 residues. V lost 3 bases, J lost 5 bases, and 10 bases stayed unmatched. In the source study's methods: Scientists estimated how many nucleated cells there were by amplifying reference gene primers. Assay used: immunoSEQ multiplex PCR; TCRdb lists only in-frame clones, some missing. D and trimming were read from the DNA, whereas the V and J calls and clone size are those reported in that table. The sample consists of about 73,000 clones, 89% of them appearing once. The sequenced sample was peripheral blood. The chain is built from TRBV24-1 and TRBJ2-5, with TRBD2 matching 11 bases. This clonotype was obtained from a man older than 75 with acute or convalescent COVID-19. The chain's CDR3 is CATSDARASGGKETQYF. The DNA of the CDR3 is TGTGCCACCAGTGATGCCCGGGCTAGCGGGGGGAAGGAGACCCAGTACTTC.